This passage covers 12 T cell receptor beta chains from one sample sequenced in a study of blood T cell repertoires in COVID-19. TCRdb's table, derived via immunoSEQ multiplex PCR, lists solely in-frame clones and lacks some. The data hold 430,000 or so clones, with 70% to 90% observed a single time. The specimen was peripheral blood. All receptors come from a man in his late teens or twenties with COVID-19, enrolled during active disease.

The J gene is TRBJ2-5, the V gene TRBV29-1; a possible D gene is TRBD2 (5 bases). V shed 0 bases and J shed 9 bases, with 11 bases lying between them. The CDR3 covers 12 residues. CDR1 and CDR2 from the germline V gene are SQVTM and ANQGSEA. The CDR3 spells CSVEEKEAAQYF. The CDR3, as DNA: TGCAGCGTTGAAGAAAAGGAAGCGGCCCAGTACTTC.

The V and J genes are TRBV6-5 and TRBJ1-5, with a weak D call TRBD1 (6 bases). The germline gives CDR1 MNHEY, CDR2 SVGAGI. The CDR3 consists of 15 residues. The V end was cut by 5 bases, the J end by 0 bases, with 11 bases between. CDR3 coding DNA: TGTGCCAGCAGTATGGACAGCTATAGCAATCAGCCCCAGCATTTT. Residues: CASSMDSYSNQPQHF.

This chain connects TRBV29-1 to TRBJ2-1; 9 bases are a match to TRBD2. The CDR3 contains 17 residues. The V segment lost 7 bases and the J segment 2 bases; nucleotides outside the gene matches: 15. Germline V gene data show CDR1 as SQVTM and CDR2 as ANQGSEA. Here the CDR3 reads CSAMDPPSGKTYNEQFF. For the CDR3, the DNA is TGCAGCGCCATGGACCCCCCTAGCGGGAAGACCTACAATGAGCAGTTCTTC.

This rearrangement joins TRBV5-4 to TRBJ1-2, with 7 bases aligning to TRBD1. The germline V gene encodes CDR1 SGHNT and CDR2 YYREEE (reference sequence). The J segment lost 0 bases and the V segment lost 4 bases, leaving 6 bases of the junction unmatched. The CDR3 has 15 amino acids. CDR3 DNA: TGTGCCAGCAGCCCACGACAGGGAACTAACTATGGCTACACCTTC. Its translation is CASSPRQGTNYGYTF.

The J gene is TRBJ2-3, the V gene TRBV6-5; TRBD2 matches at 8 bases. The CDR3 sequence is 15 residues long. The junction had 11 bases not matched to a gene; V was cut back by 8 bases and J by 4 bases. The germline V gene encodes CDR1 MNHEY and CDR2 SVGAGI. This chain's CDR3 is CASGGDQRGPDTQYF. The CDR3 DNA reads TGTGCCAGCGGCGGTGATCAGCGGGGGCCAGATACGCAGTATTTT.

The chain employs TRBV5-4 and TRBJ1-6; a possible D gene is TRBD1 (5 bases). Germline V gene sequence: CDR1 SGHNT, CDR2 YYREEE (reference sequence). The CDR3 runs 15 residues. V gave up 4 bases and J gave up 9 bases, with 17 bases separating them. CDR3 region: CASSPGTLEGSPLHF. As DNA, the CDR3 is TGTGCCAGCAGCCCCGGGACTCTTGAAGGTTCACCCCTCCACTTT.

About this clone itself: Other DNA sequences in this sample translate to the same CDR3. CDR3 residues: CASSQPGQNTEAFF. The CDR3 region has the DNA TGTGCCAGCAGCCAGCCGGGACAGAACACTGAAGCTTTCTTT. The V and J genes are TRBV3-1 (or the pseudogene TRBV3-2) and TRBJ1-1, with TRBD1 as a possible D gene (6 bases). The CDR3 extends over 14 amino acids. The germline V gene encodes CDR1 LGHDT and CDR2 YNNKEL (reference sequence). Trimming pared 3 bases from V and 1 base from J, leaving 9 bases between.

CDR3 sequence (DNA): TGTGCCAGCAGCTCACTAGCGGGAGCCGCCGGGGAGCTGTTTTTT. It is translated as CASSSLAGAAGELFF. The rearrangement joins TRBV7-3 to TRBJ2-2, with TRBD2 matching over 11 bases. This CDR3 contains 15 residues. V was clipped by 4 bases and J by 6 bases; unmatched bases: 4. Germline CDR1 reads SGHTA; CDR2 reads FQGTGA. The complete variable domain, with remaining parts taken from reference TRBV7-3 and TRBJ2-2, reads GAGVSQTPSNKVTEKGKYVELRCDPISGHTALYWYRQSLGQGPEFLIYFQGTGAADDSGLPNDRFFAVRPEGSVSTLKIQRTERGDSAVYLCASSSLAGAAGELFFGEGSRLTVL.

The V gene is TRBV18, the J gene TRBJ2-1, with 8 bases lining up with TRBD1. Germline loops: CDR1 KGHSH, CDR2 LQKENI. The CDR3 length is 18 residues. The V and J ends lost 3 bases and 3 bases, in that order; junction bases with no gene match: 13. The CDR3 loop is CASSPFRGQGESYNEQFF. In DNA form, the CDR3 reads TGTGCCAGCTCACCCTTCCGTGGACAGGGAGAGAGCTACAATGAGCAGTTCTTC.

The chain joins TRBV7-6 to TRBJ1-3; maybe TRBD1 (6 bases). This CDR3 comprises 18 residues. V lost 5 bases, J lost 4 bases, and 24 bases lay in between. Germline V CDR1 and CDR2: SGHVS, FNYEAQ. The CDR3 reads CASSPRTWTVNSGNTIYF. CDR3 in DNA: TGTGCCAGCAGCCCTAGGACTTGGACAGTTAACTCCGGAAACACCATATATTTT.

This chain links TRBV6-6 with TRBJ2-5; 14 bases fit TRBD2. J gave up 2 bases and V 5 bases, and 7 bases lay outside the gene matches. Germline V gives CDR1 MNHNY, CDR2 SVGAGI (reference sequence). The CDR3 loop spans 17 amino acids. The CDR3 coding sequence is TGTGCCAGCAGTCGACTAGCGGGAGGGGGTACACAAGAGACCCAGTACTTC. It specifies CASSRLAGGGTQETQYF.

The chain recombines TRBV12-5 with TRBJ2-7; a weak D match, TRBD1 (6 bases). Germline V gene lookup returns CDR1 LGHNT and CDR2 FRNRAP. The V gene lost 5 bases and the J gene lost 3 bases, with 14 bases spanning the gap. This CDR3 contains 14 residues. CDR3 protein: CASGQGGELYEQYF. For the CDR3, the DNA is TGTGCTAGTGGTCAAGGGGGTGAACTCTACGAGCAGTACTTC.